One T cell receptor beta chain is described in this entry. The antigen is not known. The data were obtained in a study of PD-1 blockade in classical Hodgkin lymphoma. Study details: Nivolumab 3 mg/kg was given intravenously every 2 weeks.

Each patient relapsed following autologous stem cell transplantation, and prior brentuximab vedotin exposure differed. The CDR3 contains 17 residues. V shed 4 bases and J shed 0 bases, with 14 bases lying between them. Germline lookup yields CDR1 SGHRS and CDR2 YFSETQ. Findings and caveats of the study: Similar baseline diversity was found in complete responders and newly diagnosed patients.

The method was immunoSEQ multiplex PCR; TCRdb's version includes in-frame clones alone and lacks a portion of them. The table shows around 99,000 clones, with roughly 81% occurring only once. This TCR came from a human donor with classical Hodgkin lymphoma. Specimen: peripheral blood mononuclear cells (PBMCs), collected before the second cycle of nivolumab. V and J are TRBV5-1 and TRBJ2-6; D possibly uses TRBD1 or TRBD2 (5 bases each). The CDR3 here is CASSTPSGTSGANVLTF. CDR3 nucleotides: TGCGCCAGCAGCACACCCTCAGGGACCTCTGGGGCCAACGTCCTGACTTTC.